Listed here are 30 T cell receptor beta chains from one sample, sequenced in a study of blood T cell repertoires in COVID-19 (dated by TCRdb to 2018 to 2021). Library preparation was by the immunoSEQ multiplex PCR assay. What TCRdb holds here is the immuneACCESS table cut down to in-frame rearrangements. Part of the clones is not present; checked against another copy, under half of the missing clones reflect an unresolved V gene, and the others are unexplained. The sample table holds 65,000 or so clones, of which roughly 84% were seen once. The ten largest account for roughly 10% of the sample. What was sequenced was peripheral blood. Receptors were obtained from a man aged 30 to 45 with COVID-19, enrolled during active disease.

The rearrangement joins TRBV27 to TRBJ1-2, with 11 bases identical to TRBD1. Germline CDR1 is MNHEY and CDR2 is SMNVEV (reference sequence). The CDR3 runs 17 residues. V was clipped by 5 bases and J by 4 bases; unmatched bases: 12. The CDR3 DNA reads as TGTGCCAGCAGTGTGAGAAGGACAGGGGGCGCCAGCTATGGCTACACCTTC. Amino acid sequence: CASSVRRTGGASYGYTF.

The chain carries TRBV21-1 and TRBJ1-2; TRBD1 reflects the table's D call only, with no check against the DNA. TRBV21-1 is listed as a pseudogene. The CDR3 runs 17 residues. Written as DNA, the CDR3 is TGTGCCAGCAGCAACCTCCTCCCCGGGACAGGGAACTATGGCTACACCTTC. The encoded protein is CASSNLLPGTGNYGYTF.

The chain links TRBV19 to TRBJ2-3; 11 bases align to TRBD1. V dropped 4 bases and J dropped 3; count of bases not matched to a gene: 6. The CDR3 contains 16 residues. Germline V gene sequence: CDR1 LNHDA, CDR2 SQIVND (reference sequence). The CDR3 bases are TGTGCCAGTAGTACCCGGACAGGGGGCAATACAGATACGCAGTATTTT. Amino acid sequence: CASSTRTGGNTDTQYF.

The chain employs TRBV10-3 and TRBJ2-2; TRBD2 aligns across 7 bases. The germline CDR1 and CDR2 sequences are ENHRY and SYGVKD. V shed 6 bases and J 0 bases; nucleotides not matched to a gene: 1. This CDR3 region has 14 residues. CDR3: CAIRLAANTGELFF. For the CDR3, the DNA is TGTGCCATCAGGCTAGCGGCGAACACCGGGGAGCTGTTTTTT.

This rearrangement joins TRBV27 to TRBJ2-1, with D unresolved. From germline, CDR1 is MNHEY and CDR2 SMNVEV (reference sequence). This CDR3 has 12 residues. Trimming took off 2 bases at V and 7 bases at J, with 6 bases between the two ends. This CDR3 reads CASSLSSNEQFF. The CDR3 coding sequence is TGTGCCAGCAGTTTAAGTAGTAATGAGCAGTTCTTC.

This clone was picked up a small number of times. V usage is TRBV19 and J usage is TRBJ1-1; D unresolved. The CDR3 sequence is 13 residues long. V dropped 5 bases and J dropped 11 bases, with 18 bases sitting between them. Per the germline V gene, CDR1 is LNHDA and CDR2 is SQIVND (reference sequence). CDR3 in DNA: TGTGCCAGTAGTCAGTCAGGTTCCCCCACGGCTTTCTTT. Its translation is CASSQSGSPTAFF.

The CDR3 DNA reads TGTGCCAGCAGTGAAGAAATGGCCTCTGGGGCCAACGTCCTGACTTTC. It specifies CASSEEMASGANVLTF. V and J are TRBV6-4 and TRBJ2-6; D remains unclear. Germline CDR1 reads MRHNA; CDR2 reads SNTAGT. With 3 bases removed from V and 0 bases from J, the gap between germline ends came to 9 bases. This CDR3 is 16 amino acids long.

The chain has TRBV10-3 and TRBJ1-2, with 8 bases that match TRBD1. The CDR3 runs to 14 residues. The V gene end was trimmed by 0 bases and the J gene end by 6 bases; junction bases not matched to a gene: 3. CDR1 is ENHRY, CDR2 SYGVKD, per germline. CDR3: CAISESETGDGYTF. CDR3 DNA: TGTGCCATCAGTGAGTCTGAGACAGGGGATGGCTACACCTTC.

The chain joins TRBV13 to TRBJ1-2, with 12 bases matching TRBD1. The V gene end was trimmed by 6 bases and the J gene end by 2 bases; junction bases not matched to a gene: 7. CDR3 length: 16 residues. Per germline, CDR1 PRHDT and CDR2 FYEKMQ (reference sequence). The CDR3 nucleotides are TGTGCCAGCAGAGCCGGGACAGGGGGCGACAACTATGGCTACACCTTC. Translating gives CASRAGTGGDNYGYTF. Full variable domain (outside the CDR3, taken from reference TRBV13 and TRBJ1-2): AAGVIQSPRHLIKEKRETATLKCYPIPRHDTVYWYQQGPGQDPQFLISFYEKMQSDKGSIPDRFSAQQFSDYHSELNMSSLELGDSALYFCASRAGTGGDNYGYTFGSGTRLTVV.

The chain has TRBV6-1 and TRBJ2-7; the match to TRBD1 covers 9 bases. V was pared by 2 bases and J by 3 bases, with 5 bases of the junction left unmatched. Germline V lookup: CDR1 MNHNS, CDR2 SASEGT. The CDR3 is 15 amino acids. CDR3 nucleotide sequence: TGTGCCAGCAGTGAACAGGAGACAGGGGGCTACGAGCAGTACTTC. Amino acid sequence: CASSEQETGGYEQYF.

This chain connects TRBV18 to TRBJ1-1; TRBD1 is a possible D gene (5 bases). The CDR3 sequence is 14 residues long. V was trimmed by 6 bases and J by 1 base, leaving 12 bases between them. Per the germline V gene, CDR1 is KGHSH and CDR2 is LQKENI. CDR3 in amino acids: CASSTQGTNTEAFF. The CDR3 region has the DNA TGTGCCAGCTCCACCCAGGGTACGAACACTGAAGCTTTCTTT.

This chain connects TRBV7-9 to TRBJ2-7; D is perhaps TRBD2 (7 bases). The V gene's germline CDR1 is SEHNR and CDR2 FQNEAQ (reference sequence). The V gene lost 7 bases and the J gene lost 4 bases, with 17 bases spanning the gap. CDR3 length equals 14 residues. CDR3 nucleotide sequence: TGTGCCAGCACCCCGCCGGGGGGCGGGTACGAGCAGTACTTC. Amino acid sequence: CASTPPGGGYEQYF.

V gene TRBV2 combines with J gene TRBJ2-3, with a tentative D call TRBD2 (6 bases). Trimming removed 2 bases at V and 2 bases at J, with 14 bases between. The germline V gene encodes CDR1 SNHLY and CDR2 FYNNEI. The CDR3 has 16 amino acids. The CDR3 DNA is TGTGCCAGCAGTGAATATGGACTAACTTCCACAGATACGCAGTATTTT. It specifies CASSEYGLTSTDTQYF.

The chain joins TRBV7-3 to TRBJ2-5; 8 nucleotides line up with TRBD2. V dropped 8 bases and J dropped 5; count of bases not matched to a gene: 13. This CDR3 has 15 residues. Germline CDR1 SGHTA, CDR2 FQGTGA. CDR3 nucleotide sequence: TGTGCCAGCGGGAGTACGGGAGGGCCGGGGGAGACCCAGTACTTC. Its translation: CASGSTGGPGETQYF.

This chain joins TRBV14 and TRBJ1-4; D is undetermined. Germline V CDR1 and CDR2: SGHDN, FVKESK. Trimming cost V 4 bases and J 4 bases, with 7 bases left between them. This CDR3 is built from 13 residues. The DNA of the CDR3 is TGTGCCAGCAGCCGGAGGGTTAATGAAAAACTGTTTTTT. Protein: CASSRRVNEKLFF.

The V and J genes are TRBV3-1 (or the pseudogene TRBV3-2) and TRBJ1-2, with 7 bases aligning to TRBD1. Per germline, CDR1 LGHDT and CDR2 YNNKEL (reference sequence). CDR3 size: 15 residues. The J segment lost 2 bases and the V segment lost 2 bases, leaving 5 bases of the junction unmatched. The DNA for the CDR3 is TGTGCCAGCAGCCAAACAATGGACAGGAACTATGGCTACACCTTC. The encoded protein is CASSQTMDRNYGYTF.

J is TRBJ2-2 and V is TRBV19, with TRBD2 identical over 7 bases. The CDR3 loop spans 16 amino acids. Germline CDR1 LNHDA, CDR2 SQIVND (reference sequence). J was trimmed by 4 bases and V by 1 base; bases with no gene match: 6. The CDR3 DNA reads as TGTGCCAGTAGTATAGGAGCGGGATCACGCACCGGGGAGCTGTTTTTT. It translates to CASSIGAGSRTGELFF.

This rearrangement joins TRBV19 to TRBJ2-1; D unresolved. Germline V gives CDR1 LNHDA, CDR2 SQIVND (reference sequence). The CDR3 is 13 residues long. The V end lost 3 bases, the J end lost 3 bases, and 6 bases lay between the germline ends. The CDR3 protein is CASSIGGYNEQFF. CDR3 bases: TGTGCCAGTAGTATTGGCGGCTACAATGAGCAGTTCTTC.

CDR3 nucleotides: TGTGCCAGTAGCCTATCGGCGGGCGGCTCCTACGAGCAGTACTTC. Translated: CASSLSAGGSYEQYF. The chain recombines TRBV19 with TRBJ2-7, with a tentative D call TRBD2 (5 bases). With 6 bases removed from V and 0 bases from J, the gap between germline ends came to 15 bases. CDR3 length: 15 residues. Germline loops: CDR1 LNHDA, CDR2 SQIVND (reference sequence). Full variable domain (outside the CDR3, taken from reference TRBV19 and TRBJ2-7): DGGITQSPKYLFRKEGQNVTLSCEQNLNHDAMYWYRQDPGQGLRLIYYSQIVNDFQKGDIAEGYSVSREKKESFPLTVTSAQKNPTAFYLCASSLSAGGSYEQYFGPGTRLTVT.

CDR3 amino acids: CASSGPGRGYGYTF. CDR3 coding DNA: TGTGCCAGCAGTGGGCCAGGGCGAGGCTATGGCTACACCTTC. The rearrangement joins TRBV28 to TRBJ1-2; maybe TRBD1 (5 bases). Germline CDR1 is MDHEN and CDR2 is SYDVKM. The CDR3 is 14 amino acids. Deletions cut 5 bases from V and 4 bases from J, with 14 bases between.

This clone was seen a handful of times. The genes are TRBV15 and TRBJ2-1; TRBD2 matches 8 bases. The CDR3 has 16 amino acids. Germline CDR1 and CDR2: LNHNV and YYDKDF (reference sequence). V was clipped by 1 base and J by 10 bases; unmatched bases: 12. CDR3 protein: CATSRASGLGPGEQFF. CDR3 DNA: TGTGCCACCAGCAGAGCCTCGGGACTAGGGCCCGGAGAGCAGTTCTTC.

This clone was found once. V usage is TRBV4-3 and J usage is TRBJ1-2; D is uncertain. CDR1 is LGHNA and CDR2 is YSLEER in the germline V gene. The V gene lost 0 bases and the J gene lost 8 bases, with 10 bases spanning the gap. The CDR3 loop spans 13 amino acids. The CDR3 DNA follows: TGCGCCAGCAGCCAAGAAGAAGGAGAAGGCTACACCTTC. It translates to CASSQEEGEGYTF.

The V call is TRBV14, the J call TRBJ2-7; TRBD2 matches 8 bases. Germline CDR1 reads SGHDN; CDR2 reads FVKESK. With V trimmed by 0 bases and J by 8 bases, 9 bases remained unmatched. The CDR3 totals 15 residues. The CDR3 loop is CASSQEGTRRVKQYF. DNA of the CDR3: TGTGCCAGCAGCCAAGAGGGGACTAGGAGGGTGAAGCAGTACTTC.

This chain connects TRBV5-6 to TRBJ2-7; 7 bases agree with TRBD1. This CDR3 is 15 amino acids long. Germline V gives CDR1 SGHDT, CDR2 YYEEEE. V lost 3 bases to trimming and J lost 4 bases; unmatched junction nucleotides: 10. The CDR3 nucleotides read TGTGCCAGCAGCTCGACGACAGGGCATAGGTACGAGCAGTACTTC. Its protein product is CASSSTTGHRYEQYF.

V and J are TRBV18 and TRBJ2-7; 7 bases fit TRBD2. Germline V gene sequence: CDR1 KGHSH, CDR2 LQKENI. The CDR3 runs to 11 residues. V trimming: 5 bases; J trimming: 6 bases; junction bases outside the gene matches: 1. CDR3 loop: CASSREGEQYF. The CDR3, as DNA: TGTGCCAGCTCAAGGGAGGGCGAGCAGTACTTC.

This clone was picked up one time. This chain uses TRBV19 with TRBJ1-1; 7 bases fit TRBD1. V lost 11 bases to trimming and J lost 1 base; unmatched junction nucleotides: 7. Germline V gene data show CDR1 as LNHDA and CDR2 as SQIVND (reference sequence). The CDR3 totals 13 residues. CDR3 in amino acids: CAGRQGTNTEAFF. The CDR3 DNA reads TGTGCCGGCCGACAGGGCACGAACACTGAAGCTTTCTTT.

This clone showed up just a few times. The V and J genes are TRBV4-3 and TRBJ1-3; TRBD1 matches 9 bases. Germline V gene lookup returns CDR1 LGHNA and CDR2 YSLEER. The length of the CDR3 is 20 residues. The trim removed 3 bases at V and 0 bases at J, leaving 15 bases unmatched. The chain's CDR3 is CASSQGMSGQGRFSGNTIYF. CDR3 nucleotide sequence: TGCGCCAGCAGCCAGGGTATGAGCGGACAGGGGAGGTTCTCTGGAAACACCATATATTTT.

The chain couples TRBV4-1 to TRBJ1-1, with 7 bases identical to TRBD1. The CDR3 extends over 16 amino acids. The junction had 10 bases not matched to a gene; V was cut back by 2 bases and J by 4 bases. Germline values: CDR1 MGHRA, CDR2 YSYEKL. CDR3 sequence (DNA): TGCGCCAGCAGCCAACGCCCCCCCGAGGGGGCCACTGAAGCTTTCTTT. Residues: CASSQRPPEGATEAFF.

The table lists this clone with a few counts. This rearrangement joins TRBV6-1 to TRBJ2-7; TRBD1 matches 7 bases. V dropped 2 bases and J dropped 1; count of bases not matched to a gene: 8. CDR3 length equals 16 residues. Germline-derived CDR1 and CDR2 are MNHNS and SASEGT. The DNA of the CDR3 is TGTGCCAGCAGTGAAATTAGGACAGGTCGATCCTACGAGCAGTACTTC. As protein: CASSEIRTGRSYEQYF.

V and J are TRBV21-1 and TRBJ1-1; the tabulated D call, TRBD1, remains unverified against the DNA. TRBV21-1 is a known pseudogene. The CDR3 is 14 amino acids. Here the CDR3 reads CASSKGALNTEAFF. CDR3 DNA sequence: TGTGCCAGCAGTAAAGGGGCCCTGAACACTGAAGCTTTCTTT.